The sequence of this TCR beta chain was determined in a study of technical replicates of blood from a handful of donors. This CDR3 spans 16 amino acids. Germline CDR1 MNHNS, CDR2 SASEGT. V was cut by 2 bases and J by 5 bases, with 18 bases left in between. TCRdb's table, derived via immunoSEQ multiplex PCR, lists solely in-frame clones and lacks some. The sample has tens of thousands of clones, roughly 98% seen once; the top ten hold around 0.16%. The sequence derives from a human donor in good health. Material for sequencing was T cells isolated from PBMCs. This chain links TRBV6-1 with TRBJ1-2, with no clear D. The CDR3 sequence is CASSERLTHRGYGYTF. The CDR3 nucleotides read TGTGCCAGCAGTGAACGACTTACCCATCGGGGATATGGCTACACCTTC.